The 4 T cell receptor beta chains given below trace back to one sample, sequenced in a study of blood T cells in healthy people across ages. The authors ran a second PCR of roughly 6 to 12 cycles using a sample-barcoded 5' primer and a J-beta primer mix. TCRdb reanalysed the 5' RACE reads using MiXCR and keeps one entry per CDR3 protein. The profile shows roughly 550,000 distinct CDR3 sequences, about 25% of them singletons. These same records also appear under a second study, on T cells of mothers and their children.

The sequencing sample was made of blood. These receptors came from a boy younger than 18 in good health.

V and J are TRBV10-2 and TRBJ1-5, with D tentatively TRBD1 (6 bases). This CDR3 comprises 15 residues. Germline V gene lookup returns CDR1 WSHSY and CDR2 SAAADI. The V and J ends lost 7 bases and 5 bases respectively, with 18 bases between them. CDR3 sequence (DNA): TGCGCCAGCAAACTTGGGGTGACAGGTTATCAGCCCCAGCATTTT. This codes for CASKLGVTGYQPQHF.

The chain carries TRBV20-1 and TRBJ2-2; D perhaps matches TRBD1 (6 bases). Germline V lookup: CDR1 DFQATT, CDR2 SNEGSKA (reference sequence). The CDR3 covers 15 residues. The V end was cut by 5 bases, the J end by 4 bases, with 17 bases between. CDR3 DNA: TGCAGTGCTCATTCCGGGACAAGGGGCACCGGGGAGCTGTTTTTT. It yields the protein CSAHSGTRGTGELFF.

J is TRBJ2-1 and V is TRBV9; 7 positions match TRBD1. The CDR3 covers 15 residues. V dropped 0 bases and J dropped 2; count of bases not matched to a gene: 2. Germline CDR1 is SGDLS and CDR2 is YYNGEE. The CDR3 reads CASSVAGTAYNEQFF. CDR3 nucleotides: TGTGCCAGCAGCGTAGCCGGGACAGCCTACAATGAGCAGTTCTTC.

The table lists this clonotype with a count of one. CDR3 nucleotide sequence: TGCGCCAGCAGCTTTCAGGGCCAGGGTGATAATGAAAAACTGTTTTTT. Its translation is CASSFQGQGDNEKLFF. The chain carries TRBV5-1 and TRBJ1-4, with a weak D call TRBD1 (5 bases). The germline gives CDR1 SGHRS, CDR2 YFSETQ. Trimming cost V 2 bases and J 4 bases, with 15 bases left between them. The CDR3 totals 16 residues.